This TCR beta chain appears in the sequencing data of a study of blood T cell repertoires in COVID-19. Study summary: T cells, B-cell-depleted T cells, or PBMCs supplied cDNA or gDNA.

The table came from immunoSEQ multiplex PCR; TCRdb's copy has only in-frame clones and leaves some out. This sample has under 150,000 clones, with around 76% found just once. V lost 5 bases, J lost 5 bases, and 5 bases stayed unmatched. This CDR3 has 14 residues. CDR1 and CDR2 (germline): MNHEY, SMNVEV (reference sequence). This receptor was identified in a man older than 75 with acute or convalescent COVID-19. The chain uses TRBV27 and TRBJ1-4; 7 positions match TRBD1. Sequencing was done on a sample of peripheral blood. The CDR3 DNA reads TGTGCCAGCAGTCCAGACAGGGTAAATGAAAAACTGTTTTTT. This gives the protein CASSPDRVNEKLFF.